Following are 6 T cell receptor beta chains from one sample sequenced in a study of cytomegalovirus exposure and HLA in healthy donors (dated by TCRdb to about 2017). The library was obtained by the immunoSEQ multiplex PCR assay. For the multiplex PCR, a mixture combining 60 forward primers for TCR Vbeta segments and 13 reverse primers for TCR Jbeta segments was used. Here the immuneACCESS table is served through TCRdb, limited to in-frame sequences with V and J called. Missing clones are a known gap in these copies; in checked studies unresolved V genes cover under half, and the rest lacks a known reason. The table for this sample records about 55,000 clones. Jointly, the top ten make up roughly 9.6% of the sample. Sequenced input: PBMCs. The receptor source for this set is a man aged 45 to 65 in good health and CMV-seropositive.

This chain uses TRBV18 with TRBJ1-2, with 8 bases lining up with TRBD1. The CDR3 is made up of 15 amino acids. Germline V gene lookup returns CDR1 KGHSH and CDR2 LQKENI. After removal of 0 bases from V and 6 bases from J, the junction contained 6 bases not matched to a gene. CDR3 in DNA: TGTGCCAGCTCACCACCCGACAGGGGATGGAATGGCTACACCTTC. Translation gives CASSPPDRGWNGYTF.

The CDR3: CASSPDLSGGYSTDTQYF. The DNA of the CDR3 is TGCGCCAGCAGCCCCGATCTTAGCGGGGGTTACAGCACAGATACGCAGTATTTT. This chain connects TRBV5-1 to TRBJ2-3; 9 bases align to TRBD2. The ends lost 4 bases at V and 0 bases at J; junction bases unmatched: 12. The germline V gene has CDR1 SGHRS and CDR2 YFSETQ. The CDR3 sequence is 18 residues long.

This chain links TRBV9 with TRBJ2-7, with 11 bases aligning to TRBD2. The V gene's germline CDR1 is SGDLS and CDR2 YYNGEE. The length of the CDR3 is 15 residues. J gave up 2 bases and V 2 bases, and 3 bases lay outside the gene matches. As DNA, the CDR3 is TGTGCCAGCAGCGTTAGCGGGAGGGCCACCTACGAGCAGTACTTC. The encoded protein is CASSVSGRATYEQYF. Complete variable domain (other parts from reference TRBV9 and TRBJ2-7): DSGVTQTPKHLITATGQRVTLRCSPRSGDLSVYWYQQSLDQGLQFLIQYYNGEERAKGNILERFSAQQFPDLHSELNLSSLELGDSALYFCASSVSGRATYEQYFGPGTRLTVT.

The chain employs TRBV6-5 and TRBJ1-1, with a possible D match to TRBD1 (6 bases). Germline V gives CDR1 MNHEY, CDR2 SVGAGI. V lost 2 bases and J lost 3, with 13 bases in between. This CDR3 has 15 residues. The CDR3 DNA sequence: TGTGCCAGCAGTTACCTCTCGACAGGCGACACTGAAGCTTTCTTT. This sequence encodes CASSYLSTGDTEAFF.

The rearrangement links TRBV4-3 to TRBJ1-2; no clear D gene. Germline values: CDR1 LGHNA, CDR2 YSLEER. V lost 0 bases, J lost 6 bases, and 11 bases lay in between. This CDR3 spans 14 amino acids. The CDR3 region is CASSQDWSEHGYTF. Here the CDR3 DNA reads TGCGCCAGCAGCCAAGACTGGAGCGAACATGGCTACACCTTC.

The rearrangement uses TRBV10-3 and TRBJ1-2; 7 bases are a match to TRBD1. After removal of 4 bases from V and 8 bases from J, the junction contained 7 bases not matched to a gene. The CDR3 runs 13 residues. Germline loops: CDR1 ENHRY, CDR2 SYGVKD. The CDR3: CAISGVTGKGYTF. The CDR3, as DNA: TGTGCCATCAGTGGGGTGACAGGGAAAGGCTACACCTTC.